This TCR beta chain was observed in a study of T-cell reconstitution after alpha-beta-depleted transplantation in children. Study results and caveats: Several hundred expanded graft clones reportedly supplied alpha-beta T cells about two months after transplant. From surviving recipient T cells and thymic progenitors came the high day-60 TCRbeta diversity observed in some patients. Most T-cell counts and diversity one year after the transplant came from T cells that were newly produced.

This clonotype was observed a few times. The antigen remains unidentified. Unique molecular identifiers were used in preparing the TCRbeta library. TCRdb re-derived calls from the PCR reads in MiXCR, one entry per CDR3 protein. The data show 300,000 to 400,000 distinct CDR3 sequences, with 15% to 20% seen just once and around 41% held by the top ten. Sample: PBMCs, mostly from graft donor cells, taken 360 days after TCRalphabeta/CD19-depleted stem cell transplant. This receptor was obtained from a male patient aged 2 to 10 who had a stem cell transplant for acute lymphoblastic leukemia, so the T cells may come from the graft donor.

CDR3 residues: CSASVLAGDRSQYF. The DNA for the CDR3 is TGCAGTGCTAGTGTGCTAGCGGGAGACCGATCGCAGTATTTT. The chain combines TRBV20-1 with TRBJ2-3; 10 nucleotides match TRBD2. This CDR3 has 14 residues. Germline loops: CDR1 DFQATT, CDR2 SNEGSKA (reference sequence). V shed 3 bases and J 10 bases; nucleotides not matched to a gene: 10.